This T cell receptor beta chain was found in a study of blood T cell repertoires in COVID-19. Turning to the study itself: Researchers got acute and convalescent COVID-19 samples from the United States, Italy and Spain. In each case, the material was cDNA or gDNA derived from T cells, B-cell-depleted T cells, or PBMCs.

Participants' reported clinical history set cohort assignment. Authors' processing steps: By means of reference gene primer amplification, nucleated cell counts were estimated. The protocol was immunoSEQ multiplex PCR, while the TCRdb copy is restricted to in-frame clones and leaves out a portion. For V, J and clone size, that table is used; D and trimming come from the DNA. The data contain about 400,000 clones, roughly 90% of them singletons. The CDR3 loop spans 14 amino acids. V gave up 7 bases and J gave up 0 bases; unmatched junction bases: 7. Germline V CDR1 and CDR2: SQVTM, ANQGSEA. The chain links TRBV29-1 to TRBJ2-3, with 7 bases matching TRBD2. The sequencing sample was made of PBMCs or T cells enriched from blood (not recorded which). The clonotype was recovered from a woman in her thirties with acute COVID-19. CDR3 sequence (DNA): TGCAGCGCACCCGGGGGGTCTAGCACAGATACGCAGTATTTT. It encodes CSAPGGSSTDTQYF.